These 3 T cell receptor beta chains were all obtained from the same sample, sequenced in a study of cytomegalovirus exposure and HLA in healthy donors (dated by TCRdb to about 2017). Library generation was performed with the immunoSEQ multiplex PCR assay. Imported from immuneACCESS, the table was reduced by TCRdb to in-frame sequences with V and J called. These copies leave out some clones; in studies compared against another copy, an unresolved V gene accounts for under half, and the cause of the remainder is not known. The sample has some 350,000 clones on record, about nine tenths of them singletons. The ten largest make up over 1% of the sample. Sequencing input: PBMCs. All receptors derive from a woman aged 25 to 39 in good health and CMV-seropositive.

This clone was seen just once. The chain recombines TRBV28 with TRBJ1-1; D ambiguous. Trimming shortened V by 3 bases and J by 3 bases, and 11 bases separated the two germline ends. Germline V gives CDR1 MDHEN, CDR2 SYDVKM. CDR3 length: 14 residues. The CDR3 coding sequence is TGTGCCAGCAGTTTTGGGGTCAAGCACACTGAAGCTTTCTTT. It codes for CASSFGVKHTEAFF.

The genes are TRBV6-5 and TRBJ1-1, with a tentative D call TRBD1 (6 bases). Germline V gene sequence: CDR1 MNHEY, CDR2 SVGAGI. The germline V and J ends were trimmed by 7 bases and 1 base, with 10 bases remaining between them. This CDR3 spans 13 amino acids. In nucleotides, the CDR3 is TGTGCCAGCACCCGACAGGCGAACACTGAAGCTTTCTTT. Translating it yields CASTRQANTEAFF.

This clone was seen a few times. This rearrangement joins TRBV7-2 to TRBJ2-2; TRBD1 or TRBD2 may be the D gene (5 bases each). Germline assignment: CDR1 SGHTA and CDR2 FQGNSA. The CDR3 extends over 14 amino acids. In nucleotides, the CDR3 is TGTGCTATTAGACGGGGCCAGAACACCGGGGAGCTGTTTTTT. Amino acid sequence: CAIRRGQNTGELFF.